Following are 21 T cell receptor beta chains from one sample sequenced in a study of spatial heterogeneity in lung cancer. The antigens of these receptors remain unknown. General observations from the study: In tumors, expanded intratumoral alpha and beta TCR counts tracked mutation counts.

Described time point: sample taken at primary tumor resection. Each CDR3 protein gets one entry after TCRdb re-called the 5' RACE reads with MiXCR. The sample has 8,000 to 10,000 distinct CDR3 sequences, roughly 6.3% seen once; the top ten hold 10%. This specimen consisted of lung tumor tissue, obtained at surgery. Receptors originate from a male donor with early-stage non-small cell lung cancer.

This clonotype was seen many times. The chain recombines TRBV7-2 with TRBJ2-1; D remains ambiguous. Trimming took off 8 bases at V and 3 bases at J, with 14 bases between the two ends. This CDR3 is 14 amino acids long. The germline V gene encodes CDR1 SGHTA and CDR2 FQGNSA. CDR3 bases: TGTGCCAGCGGACGGGTGGCGAACTACAATGAGCAGTTCTTC. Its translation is CASGRVANYNEQFF.

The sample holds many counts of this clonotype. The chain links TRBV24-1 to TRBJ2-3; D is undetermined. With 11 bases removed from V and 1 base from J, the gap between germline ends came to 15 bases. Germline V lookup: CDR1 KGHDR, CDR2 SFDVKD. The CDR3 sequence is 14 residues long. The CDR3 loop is CAIGPRSGTDTQYF. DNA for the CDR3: TGTGCCATCGGGCCCCGGTCGGGCACAGATACGCAGTATTTT.

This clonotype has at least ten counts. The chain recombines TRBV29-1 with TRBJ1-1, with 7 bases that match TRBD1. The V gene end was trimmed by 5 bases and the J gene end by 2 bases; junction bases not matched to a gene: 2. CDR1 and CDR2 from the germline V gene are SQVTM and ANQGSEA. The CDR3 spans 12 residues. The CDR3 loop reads CSVRDSNTEAFF. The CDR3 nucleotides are TGCAGCGTTCGGGACAGTAACACTGAAGCTTTCTTT. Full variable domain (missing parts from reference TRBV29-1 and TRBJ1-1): SAVISQKPSRDICQRGTSLTIQCQVDSQVTMMFWYRQQPGQSLTLIATANQGSEATYESGFVIDKFPISRPNLTFSTLTVSNMSPEDSSIYLCSVRDSNTEAFFGQGTRLTVV.

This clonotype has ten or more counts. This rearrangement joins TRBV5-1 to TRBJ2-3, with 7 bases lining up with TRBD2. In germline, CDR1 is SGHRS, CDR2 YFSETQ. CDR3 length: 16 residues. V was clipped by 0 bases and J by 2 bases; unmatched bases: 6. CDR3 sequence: CASSLETAGPTDTQYF. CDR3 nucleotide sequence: TGCGCCAGCAGCTTGGAAACAGCGGGACCCACAGATACGCAGTATTTT.

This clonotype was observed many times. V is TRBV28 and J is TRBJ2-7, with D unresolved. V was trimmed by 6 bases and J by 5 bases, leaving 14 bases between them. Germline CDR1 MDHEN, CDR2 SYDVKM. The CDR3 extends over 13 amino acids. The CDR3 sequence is CASSSPPSHEQYF. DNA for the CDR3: TGTGCCAGCAGCTCACCCCCGTCGCACGAGCAGTACTTC.

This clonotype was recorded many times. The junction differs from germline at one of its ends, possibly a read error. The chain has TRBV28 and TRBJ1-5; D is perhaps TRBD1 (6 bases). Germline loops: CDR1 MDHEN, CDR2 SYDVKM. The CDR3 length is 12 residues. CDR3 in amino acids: CLTGSGDQPQHF. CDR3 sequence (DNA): TGCTTGACAGGCTCGGGCGATCAGCCCCAGCATTTT.

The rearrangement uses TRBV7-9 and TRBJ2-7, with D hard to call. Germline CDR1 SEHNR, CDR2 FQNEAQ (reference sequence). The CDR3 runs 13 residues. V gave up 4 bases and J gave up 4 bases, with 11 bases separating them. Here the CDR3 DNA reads TGTGCCAGCAGCTCCGACAACCTTTACGAGCAGTACTTC. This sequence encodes CASSSDNLYEQYF.

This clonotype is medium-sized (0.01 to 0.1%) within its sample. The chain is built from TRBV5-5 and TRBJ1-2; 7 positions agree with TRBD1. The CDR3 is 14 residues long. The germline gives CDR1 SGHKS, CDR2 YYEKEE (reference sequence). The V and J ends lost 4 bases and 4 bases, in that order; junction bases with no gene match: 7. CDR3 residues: CASSTPGQAYGYTF. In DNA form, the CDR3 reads TGTGCCAGCAGCACCCCCGGACAGGCCTATGGCTACACCTTC.

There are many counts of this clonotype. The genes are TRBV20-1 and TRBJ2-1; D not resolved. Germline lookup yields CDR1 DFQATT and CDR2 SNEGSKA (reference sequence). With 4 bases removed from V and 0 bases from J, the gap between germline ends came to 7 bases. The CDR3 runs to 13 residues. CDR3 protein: CSAISGSYNEQFF. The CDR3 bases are TGCAGTGCTATTTCTGGCTCCTACAATGAGCAGTTCTTC.

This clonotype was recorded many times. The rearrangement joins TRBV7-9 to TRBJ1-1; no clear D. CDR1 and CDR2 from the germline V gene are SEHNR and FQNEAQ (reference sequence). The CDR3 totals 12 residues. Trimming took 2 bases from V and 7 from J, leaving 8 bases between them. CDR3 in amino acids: CASSLPKGEAFF. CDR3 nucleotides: TGTGCCAGCAGCTTACCCAAGGGTGAAGCTTTCTTT.

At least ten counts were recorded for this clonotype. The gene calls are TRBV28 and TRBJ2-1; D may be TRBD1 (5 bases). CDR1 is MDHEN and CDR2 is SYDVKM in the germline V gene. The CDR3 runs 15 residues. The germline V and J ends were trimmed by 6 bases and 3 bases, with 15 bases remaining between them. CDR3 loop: CASSPAGNSYNEQFF. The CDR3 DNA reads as TGTGCCAGCAGCCCGGCAGGGAACAGCTACAATGAGCAGTTCTTC.

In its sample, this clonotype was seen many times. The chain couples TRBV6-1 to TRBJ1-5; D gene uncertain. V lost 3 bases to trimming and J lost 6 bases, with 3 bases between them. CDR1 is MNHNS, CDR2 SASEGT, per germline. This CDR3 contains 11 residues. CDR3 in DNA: TGTGCCAGCAGTGACGTTCAGCCCCAGCATTTT. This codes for CASSDVQPQHF.

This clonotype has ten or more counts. CDR3 region: CASRRQGSSYEQYF. The CDR3, as DNA: TGTGCCAGCCGTCGTCAGGGAAGCTCCTACGAGCAGTACTTC. This chain joins TRBV28 and TRBJ2-7; TRBD1 is a possible D gene (5 bases). The V and J ends lost 8 bases and 0 bases respectively, with 14 bases between them. The CDR3 contains 14 residues. Germline V gives CDR1 MDHEN, CDR2 SYDVKM.

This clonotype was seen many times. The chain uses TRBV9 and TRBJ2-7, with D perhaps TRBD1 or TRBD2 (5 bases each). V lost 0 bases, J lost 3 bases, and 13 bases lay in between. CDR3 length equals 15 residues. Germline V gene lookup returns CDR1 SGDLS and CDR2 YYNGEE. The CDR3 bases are TGTGCCAGCAGCGTAGCCCTCGGGGCCCTCTACGAGCAGTACTTC. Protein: CASSVALGALYEQYF.

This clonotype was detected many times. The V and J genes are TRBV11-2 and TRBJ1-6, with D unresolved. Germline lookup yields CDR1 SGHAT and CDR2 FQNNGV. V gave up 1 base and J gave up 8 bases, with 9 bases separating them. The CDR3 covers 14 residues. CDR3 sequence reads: CASSLARSYSPLHF. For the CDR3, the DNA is TGTGCCAGCAGCTTAGCACGCAGCTATTCACCCCTCCACTTT.

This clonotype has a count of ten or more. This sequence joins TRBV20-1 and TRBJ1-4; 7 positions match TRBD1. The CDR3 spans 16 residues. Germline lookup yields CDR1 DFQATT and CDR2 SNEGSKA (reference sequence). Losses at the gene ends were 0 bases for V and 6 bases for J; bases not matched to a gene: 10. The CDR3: CSARDWGTEWDEKLFF. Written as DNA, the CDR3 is TGCAGTGCTAGAGATTGGGGGACAGAGTGGGATGAAAAACTGTTTTTT.

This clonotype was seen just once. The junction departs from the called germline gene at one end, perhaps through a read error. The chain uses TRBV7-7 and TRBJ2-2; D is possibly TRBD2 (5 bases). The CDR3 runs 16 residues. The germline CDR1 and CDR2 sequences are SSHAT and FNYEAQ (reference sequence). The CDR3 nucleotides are TGTGCTAGCAGTCCTATGGAGGACTCCTACACCGGGGAGCTGTTTTTT. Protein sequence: CASSPMEDSYTGELFF.

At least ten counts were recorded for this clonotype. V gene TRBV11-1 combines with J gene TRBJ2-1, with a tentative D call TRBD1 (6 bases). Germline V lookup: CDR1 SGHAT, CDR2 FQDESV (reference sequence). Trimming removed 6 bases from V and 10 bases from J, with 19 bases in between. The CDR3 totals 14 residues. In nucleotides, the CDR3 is TGTGCCAGCAGTGAGCTACAGGCCCAGGGGGAGCAGTTCTTC. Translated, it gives CASSELQAQGEQFF.

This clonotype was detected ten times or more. CDR3 DNA: TGTGCCAGCAGCAGGCCGGGACGGGCCTTGGGAAAACTGTTTTTT. It translates to CASSRPGRALGKLFF. The chain is built from TRBV21-1 and TRBJ1-4; TRBD1, the table's D call, was not compared with the DNA. TRBV21-1 is recorded as a pseudogene. This CDR3 comprises 15 residues.

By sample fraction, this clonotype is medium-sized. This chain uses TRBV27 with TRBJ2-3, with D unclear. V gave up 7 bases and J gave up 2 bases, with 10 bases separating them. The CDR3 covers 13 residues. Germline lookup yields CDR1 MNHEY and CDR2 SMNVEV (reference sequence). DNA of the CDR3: TGTGCCAGCATCGCTCCTAACACAGATACGCAGTATTTT. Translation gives CASIAPNTDTQYF.

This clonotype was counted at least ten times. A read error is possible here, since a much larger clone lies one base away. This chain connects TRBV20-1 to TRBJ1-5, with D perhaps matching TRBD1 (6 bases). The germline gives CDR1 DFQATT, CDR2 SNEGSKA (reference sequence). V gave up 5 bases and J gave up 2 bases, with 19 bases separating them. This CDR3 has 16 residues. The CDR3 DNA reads TGCAGTGCTCGACAGGCGGGGTTATCTGGCAATCAGCCCCAGCATTTT. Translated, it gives CSARQAGLSGNQPQHF.